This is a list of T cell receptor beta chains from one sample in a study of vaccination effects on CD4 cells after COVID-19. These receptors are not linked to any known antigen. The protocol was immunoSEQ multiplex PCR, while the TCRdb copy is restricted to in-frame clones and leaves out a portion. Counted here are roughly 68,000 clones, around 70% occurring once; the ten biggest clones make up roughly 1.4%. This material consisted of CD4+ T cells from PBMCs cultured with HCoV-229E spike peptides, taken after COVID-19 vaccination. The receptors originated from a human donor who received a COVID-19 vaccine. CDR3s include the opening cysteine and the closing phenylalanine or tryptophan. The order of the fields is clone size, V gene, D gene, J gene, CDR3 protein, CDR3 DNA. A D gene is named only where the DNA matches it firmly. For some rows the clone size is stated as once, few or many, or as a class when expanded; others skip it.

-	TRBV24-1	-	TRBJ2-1	CATSGAHSEQFF	TGTGCCACCAGTGGAGCCCATAGTGAGCAGTTCTTC
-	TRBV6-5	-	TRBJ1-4	CASGRGAGFVEKLFF	TGTGCCAGCGGCAGGGGCGCGGGGTTTGTAGAAAAACTGTTTTTT
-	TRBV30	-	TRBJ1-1	CAWIRDTSEAFF	TGTGCCTGGATCAGGGACACTTCTGAAGCTTTCTTT
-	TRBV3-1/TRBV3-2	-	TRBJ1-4	CASSHSGTTNEKLFF	TGTGCCAGCAGCCATTCCGGGACAACTAATGAAAAACTGTTTTTT
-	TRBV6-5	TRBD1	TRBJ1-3	CASSSTGVSGNTIYF	TGTGCCAGCAGCTCTACAGGGGTCTCTGGAAACACCATATATTTT
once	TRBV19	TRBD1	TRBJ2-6	CASRDRADSGANVLTF	TGTGCCAGCCGGGACAGGGCCGACTCTGGGGCCAACGTCCTGACTTTC
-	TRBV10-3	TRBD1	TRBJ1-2	CASSPGQGNYGYTF	TGTGCCAGCTCCCCCGGACAGGGGAACTATGGCTACACCTTC
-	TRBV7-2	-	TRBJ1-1	CASRVRGSLLNTEAFF	TGTGCCAGCAGGGTTCGGGGCTCCCTTCTGAACACTGAAGCTTTCTTT
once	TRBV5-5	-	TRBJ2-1	CASWKQRVNNEQFF	TGTGCCAGCTGGAAACAAAGGGTAAACAATGAGCAGTTCTTC
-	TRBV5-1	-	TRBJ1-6	CASSSQTAGAYNSPLHF	TGCGCCAGCAGCTCCCAGACAGCGGGAGCATATAATTCACCCCTCCACTTT
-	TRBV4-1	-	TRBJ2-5	CASSEGGRTVETQYF	TGCGCCAGCAGCGAAGGTGGCAGGACCGTGGAGACCCAGTACTTC
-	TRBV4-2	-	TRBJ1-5	CASSQDPGVGNQPQHF	TGTGCCAGCAGCCAAGATCCGGGGGTTGGCAATCAGCCCCAGCATTTT